The clone carrying this T cell receptor (beta chain) came up many times. The data were obtained in a study of blood T cells in healthy people across ages. Together with a sample-barcoded 5' primer, a J-beta primer mix was included in a second PCR lasting about 6 to 12 cycles. TCRdb fed the 5' RACE reads into MiXCR, producing one record per CDR3 protein. The profile covers 750,000 to 950,000 distinct CDR3 sequences, with 25% to 30% appearing a single time and roughly a tenth taken by the ten largest. CDR3 length: 15 residues. Germline CDR1 is SGHTA and CDR2 is FQGTGA. The V and J ends lost 5 bases and 1 base respectively, with 14 bases between them. These data also featured in a second study, about T cells of mothers and their children.

The chain is built from TRBV7-3 and TRBJ1-2; D ambiguous. The source material was blood. This TCR was recovered from a middle-aged woman in good health. The CDR3 reads CASSHAIKNNYGYTF. The CDR3 DNA reads TGTGCCAGCAGCCACGCCATTAAGAATAACTATGGCTACACCTTC.